The 11 T cell receptor beta chains below all came from one sample that was sequenced in a study of blood T cell repertoires in COVID-19. Generated by immunoSEQ multiplex PCR, the TCRdb table keeps only in-frame clones and is missing some. The data contain over 250,000 clones, about 87% of them singletons. The sequencing sample was made of PBMCs or T cells enriched from blood (not recorded which). All receptors come from a woman in her forties or fifties who had recovered from COVID-19.

The chain has TRBV11-2 and TRBJ2-7; the D is unclear. V was trimmed by 1 base and J by 5 bases, leaving 9 bases between them. Per the germline V gene, CDR1 is SGHAT and CDR2 is FQNNGV. CDR3 size: 13 residues. The CDR3 DNA reads as TGTGCCAGCAGCTTAGGGTCAGGTAACGAGCAGTACTTC. Residues: CASSLGSGNEQYF.

The chain couples TRBV28 to TRBJ1-2; D may be TRBD1 (6 bases). CDR1 MDHEN and CDR2 SYDVKM come from the germline V gene. Trimming removed 2 bases at V and 5 bases at J, with 12 bases between. The CDR3 has 14 residues. The CDR3 nucleotides read TGTGCCAGCAGTTTAAAGCAGGGGTGGTATGGCTACACCTTC. This sequence encodes CASSLKQGWYGYTF.

This clone was detected only a few times. This chain links TRBV7-3 with TRBJ2-3, with TRBD2 matching over 7 bases. This CDR3 comprises 13 residues. CDR1 SGHTA and CDR2 FQGTGA come from the germline V gene. Trimming cost V 4 bases and J 4 bases; bases outside gene matches: 2. CDR3: CASSSTSADTQYF. Written as DNA, the CDR3 is TGTGCCAGCAGCTCTACTAGCGCAGATACGCAGTATTTT.

The chain carries TRBV25-1 and TRBJ1-5; 7 bases are a match to TRBD1. Germline CDR1 is MGHDK and CDR2 is SYGVNS. CDR3 length: 15 residues. V was clipped by 6 bases and J by 0 bases; unmatched bases: 5. The CDR3 loop is CASSSTGYSNQPQHF. The CDR3, as DNA: TGTGCCAGCAGCTCGACAGGGTATAGCAATCAGCCCCAGCATTTT.

This chain uses TRBV24-1 with TRBJ1-1; maybe TRBD1 (5 bases). CDR1 is KGHDR, CDR2 SFDVKD, per germline. The CDR3 contains 13 residues. The ends were cut back, 6 bases at V and 3 bases at J, with 10 bases in the middle. The CDR3 DNA sequence: TGTGCCACCAGTCGGACGGGGGACACTGAAGCTTTCTTT. It specifies CATSRTGDTEAFF.

CDR3 residues: CTSSPHEAGSPYEQYF. The CDR3 nucleotides are TGCACCAGCAGCCCACACGAGGCGGGATCCCCCTACGAGCAGTACTTC. J is TRBJ2-7 and V is TRBV1; the table calls TRBD2, which could not be checked here. TRBV1 is a pseudogene locus. The CDR3 sequence is 16 residues long.

The chain links TRBV18 to TRBJ2-2; unclear D gene. The CDR3 spans 14 residues. The ends were cut back, 2 bases at V and 7 bases at J, with 11 bases in the middle. Germline V gene lookup returns CDR1 KGHSH and CDR2 LQKENI. CDR3 DNA sequence: TGTGCCAGCTCACCATTGGCGGTGGGCGGGGAGCTGTTTTTT. This sequence encodes CASSPLAVGGELFF.

The V and J genes are TRBV7-9 and TRBJ1-3, with D possibly being TRBD1 (5 bases). Germline CDR1 reads SEHNR; CDR2 reads FQNEAQ (reference sequence). V lost 5 bases and J lost 4, with 15 bases in between. There are 15 residues in the CDR3. CDR3 bases: TGTGCCAGCAGCCCAAGGTACAGACAGGGAAACACCATATATTTT. Amino acids: CASSPRYRQGNTIYF.

The chain links TRBV28 to TRBJ1-2; TRBD1 agrees at 10 bases. The CDR3 runs to 15 residues. CDR1 MDHEN and CDR2 SYDVKM come from the germline V gene. V shed 8 bases, J shed 8 bases, and the junction held 14 bases outside the gene matches. CDR3 bases: TGTGCCAGCGCCCGGACGGGGACAGGGGATAAGGGCTACACCTTC. Translation: CASARTGTGDKGYTF.

Here the CDR3 reads CASSGPSNYGYTF. The CDR3 region has the DNA TGTGCCAGCAGTGGGCCCAGTAACTATGGCTACACCTTC. The chain carries TRBV7-6 and TRBJ1-2; D ambiguous. CDR3 length: 13 residues. V was cut by 6 bases and J by 1 base, with 9 bases left in between. CDR1 is SGHVS, CDR2 FNYEAQ, per germline.

V and J are TRBV3-1 (or the pseudogene TRBV3-2) and TRBJ2-2, with D perhaps TRBD1 (6 bases). Germline loops: CDR1 LGHDT, CDR2 YNNKEL (reference sequence). V gave up 4 bases and J gave up 7 bases, with 16 bases separating them. CDR3 size: 15 residues. The DNA of the CDR3 is TGTGCCAGCAGCCCGGACAGAAAGGGATACGGGGAGCTGTTTTTT. Translating it yields CASSPDRKGYGELFF.